The T cell receptor (beta chain) under discussion was sequenced for a study of blood T cells in healthy people across ages. Study-level findings and limits: In these data, TCR beta diversity tracked strongly with naive T cell percentage. Versus aged donors, long-lived donors had higher diversity and more naive CD4+ cells. Age brought a roughly linear fall in TCR beta diversity measured per million T cells.

Germline V gene data show CDR1 as MNHEY and CDR2 as SVGAGI. The length of the CDR3 is 13 residues. Trimming took off 2 bases at V and 8 bases at J, with 11 bases between the two ends. For the second PCR, which ran for about 6 to 12 cycles, a sample-barcoded 5' primer and a J-beta primer mix were used. TCRdb reprocessed the 5' RACE reads with MiXCR, giving one entry per CDR3 protein. The sample comprises about 640,000 distinct CDR3 sequences, approximately 50% of which are singletons, and over 35% rests with the top ten. Turning to this clonotype: Its antigen is not known.

This rearrangement joins TRBV6-5 to TRBJ2-3; perhaps D is TRBD1 or TRBD2 (5 bases each). The material sequenced was blood. This receptor was taken from a man aged 60-69 years in good health. CDR3 nucleotides: TGTGCCAGCAGTTACAGCAGGGACGGTACGCAGTATTTT. Amino acids: CASSYSRDGTQYF.